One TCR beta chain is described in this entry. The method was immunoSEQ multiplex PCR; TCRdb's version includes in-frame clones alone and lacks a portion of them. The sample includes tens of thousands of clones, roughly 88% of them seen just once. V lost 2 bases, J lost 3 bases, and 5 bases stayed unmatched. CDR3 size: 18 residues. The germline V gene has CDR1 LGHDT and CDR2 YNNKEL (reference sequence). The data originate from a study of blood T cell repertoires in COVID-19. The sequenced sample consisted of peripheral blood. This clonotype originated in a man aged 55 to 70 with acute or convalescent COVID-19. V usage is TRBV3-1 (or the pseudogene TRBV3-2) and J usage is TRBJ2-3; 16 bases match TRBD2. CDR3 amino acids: CASSQPGLAGGPTDTQYF. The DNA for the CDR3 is TGTGCCAGCAGCCAACCGGGACTAGCGGGGGGGCCTACAGATACGCAGTATTTT.